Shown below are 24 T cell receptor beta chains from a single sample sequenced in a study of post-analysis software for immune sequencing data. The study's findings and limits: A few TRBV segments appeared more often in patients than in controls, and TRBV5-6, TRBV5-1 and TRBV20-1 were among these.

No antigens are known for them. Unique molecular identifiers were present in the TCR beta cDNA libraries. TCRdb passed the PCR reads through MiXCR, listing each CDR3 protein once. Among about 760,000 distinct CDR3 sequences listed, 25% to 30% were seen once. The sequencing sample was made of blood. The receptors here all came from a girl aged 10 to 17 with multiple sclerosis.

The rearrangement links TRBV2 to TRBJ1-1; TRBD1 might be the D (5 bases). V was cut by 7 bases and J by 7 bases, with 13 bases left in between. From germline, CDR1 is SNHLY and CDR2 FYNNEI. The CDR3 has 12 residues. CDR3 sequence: CASKEGLVEAFF. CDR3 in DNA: TGTGCCAGCAAGGAGGGGTTGGTTGAAGCTTTCTTT. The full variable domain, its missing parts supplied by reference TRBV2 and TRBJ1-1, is EPEVTQTPSHQVTQMGQEVILRCVPISNHLYFYWYRQILGQKVEFLVSFYNNEISEKSEIFDDQFSVERPDGSNFTLKIRSTKLEDSAMYFCASKEGLVEAFFGQGTRLTVV.

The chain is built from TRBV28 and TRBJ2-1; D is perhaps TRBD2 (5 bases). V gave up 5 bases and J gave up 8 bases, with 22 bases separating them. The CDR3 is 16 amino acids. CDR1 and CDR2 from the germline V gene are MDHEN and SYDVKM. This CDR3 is CASSVYGSSPRDEQFF. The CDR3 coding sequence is TGTGCCAGCAGTGTTTATGGGTCTAGCCCTCGGGATGAGCAGTTCTTC.

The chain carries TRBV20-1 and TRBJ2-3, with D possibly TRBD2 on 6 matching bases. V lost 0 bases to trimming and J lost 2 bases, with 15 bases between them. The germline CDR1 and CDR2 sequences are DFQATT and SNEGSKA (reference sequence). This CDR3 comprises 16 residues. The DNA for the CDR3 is TGCAGTGCTAGAGATGGTGTTAGCGGTAACACAGATACGCAGTATTTT. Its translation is CSARDGVSGNTDTQYF.

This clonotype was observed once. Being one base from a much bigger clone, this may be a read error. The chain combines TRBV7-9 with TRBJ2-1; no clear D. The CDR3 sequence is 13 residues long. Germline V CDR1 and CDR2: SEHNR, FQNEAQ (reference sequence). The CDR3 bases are TGTGCCAGCAGGTTAAGCTCCTACGATGAGCAGTTCTTC. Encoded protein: CASRLSSYDEQFF.

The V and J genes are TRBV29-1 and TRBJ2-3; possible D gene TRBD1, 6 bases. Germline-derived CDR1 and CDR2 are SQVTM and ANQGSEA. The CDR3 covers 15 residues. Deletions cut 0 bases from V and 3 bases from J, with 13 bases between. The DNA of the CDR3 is TGCAGCGTTGAAGAGGACGGCAGGGGTACAGATACGCAGTATTTT. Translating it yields CSVEEDGRGTDTQYF.

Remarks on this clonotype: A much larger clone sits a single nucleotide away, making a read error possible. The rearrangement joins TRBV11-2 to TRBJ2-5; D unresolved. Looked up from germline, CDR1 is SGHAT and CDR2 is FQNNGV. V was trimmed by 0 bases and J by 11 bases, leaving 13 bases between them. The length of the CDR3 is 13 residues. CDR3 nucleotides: TGTGCCAGCAGCTTAGAGGATGGCTATGAGCAGTACTTC. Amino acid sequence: CASSLEDGYEQYF.

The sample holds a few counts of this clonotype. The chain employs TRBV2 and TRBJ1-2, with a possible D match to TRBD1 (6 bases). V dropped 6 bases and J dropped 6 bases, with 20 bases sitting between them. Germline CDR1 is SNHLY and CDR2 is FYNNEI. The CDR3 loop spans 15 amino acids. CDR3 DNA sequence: TGTGCCAGCAGGAAAAATACAGGGACCTTGGATGGCTACACCTTC. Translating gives CASRKNTGTLDGYTF.

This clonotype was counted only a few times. CDR3 bases: TGTGCCAGCAGCTTAATGGGGGCTTTGGGCGGCTCGTACGAGCAGTACTTC. Translation gives CASSLMGALGGSYEQYF. The chain uses TRBV7-2 and TRBJ2-7, with D possibly TRBD1 on 6 matching bases. The germline V gene encodes CDR1 SGHTA and CDR2 FQGNSA. The CDR3 has 17 residues. V lost 2 bases, J lost 4 bases, and 21 bases lay in between.

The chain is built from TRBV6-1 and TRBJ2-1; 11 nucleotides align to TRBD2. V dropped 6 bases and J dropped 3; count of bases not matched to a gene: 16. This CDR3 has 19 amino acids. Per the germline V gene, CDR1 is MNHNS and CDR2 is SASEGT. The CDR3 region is CASSPSPGTSGLLYNEQFF. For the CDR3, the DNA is TGTGCCAGCAGCCCATCCCCCGGGACTAGCGGCCTTCTCTACAATGAGCAGTTCTTC.

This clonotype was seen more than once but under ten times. The CDR3 reads CASSPGRGSSGANVLTF. The CDR3 coding sequence is TGTGCCAGCAGTCCGGGACGGGGGTCGTCTGGGGCCAACGTCCTGACTTTC. V and J are TRBV6-2 or TRBV6-3 and TRBJ2-6; maybe TRBD2 (6 bases). The CDR3 runs 17 residues. CDR1 and CDR2 from the germline V gene are MNHEY and SVGEGT. Trimming left V 5 bases short and J 1 base short, with 15 bases between.

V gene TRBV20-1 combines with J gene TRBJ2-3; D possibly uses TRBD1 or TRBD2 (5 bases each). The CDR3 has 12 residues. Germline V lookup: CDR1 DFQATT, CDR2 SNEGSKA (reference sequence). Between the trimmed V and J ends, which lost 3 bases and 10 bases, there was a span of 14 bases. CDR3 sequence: CSASVGAQAQYF. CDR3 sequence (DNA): TGCAGTGCTAGTGTCGGGGCACAGGCGCAGTATTTT.

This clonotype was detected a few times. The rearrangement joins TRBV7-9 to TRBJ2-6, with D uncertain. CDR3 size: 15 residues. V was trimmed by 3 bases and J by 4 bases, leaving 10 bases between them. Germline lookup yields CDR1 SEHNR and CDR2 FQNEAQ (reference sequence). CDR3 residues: CASSLVLGGANVLTF. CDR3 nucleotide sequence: TGTGCCAGCAGCTTGGTACTGGGAGGGGCCAACGTCCTGACTTTC.

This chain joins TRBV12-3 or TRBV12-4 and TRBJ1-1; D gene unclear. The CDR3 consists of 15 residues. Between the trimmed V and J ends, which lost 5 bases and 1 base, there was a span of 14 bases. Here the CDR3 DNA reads TGTGCCAGCAGTCCCGGAGATTTTTGGAACACTGAAGCTTTCTTT. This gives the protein CASSPGDFWNTEAFF.

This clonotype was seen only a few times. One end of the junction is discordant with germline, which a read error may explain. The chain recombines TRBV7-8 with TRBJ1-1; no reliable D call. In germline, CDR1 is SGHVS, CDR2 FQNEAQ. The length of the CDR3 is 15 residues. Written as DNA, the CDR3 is TGTGCCGGCAGCTTACGGGATTTCTTGTGGACTGAAGCTTTCTTT. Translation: CAGSLRDFLWTEAFF.

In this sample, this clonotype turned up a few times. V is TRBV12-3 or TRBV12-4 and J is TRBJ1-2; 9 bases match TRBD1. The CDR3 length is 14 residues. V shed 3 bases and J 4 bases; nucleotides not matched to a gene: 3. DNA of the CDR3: TGTGCCAGCAGTTTCGGACAGGGGCGCTATGGCTACACCTTC. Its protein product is CASSFGQGRYGYTF.

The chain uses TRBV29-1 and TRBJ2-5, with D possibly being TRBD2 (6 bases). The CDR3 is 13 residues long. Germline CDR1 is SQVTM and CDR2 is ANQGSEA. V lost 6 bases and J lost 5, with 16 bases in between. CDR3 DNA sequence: TGCAGCGTGGACTGGCCGAGCGGGGAGACCCAGTACTTC. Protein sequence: CSVDWPSGETQYF.

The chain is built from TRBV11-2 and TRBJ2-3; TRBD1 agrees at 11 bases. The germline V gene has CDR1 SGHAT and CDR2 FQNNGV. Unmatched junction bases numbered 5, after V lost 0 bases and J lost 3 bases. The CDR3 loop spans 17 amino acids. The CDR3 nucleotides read TGTGCCAGCAGCTTAGACCCGGACAGGGGGCGTACAGATACGCAGTATTTT. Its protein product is CASSLDPDRGRTDTQYF.

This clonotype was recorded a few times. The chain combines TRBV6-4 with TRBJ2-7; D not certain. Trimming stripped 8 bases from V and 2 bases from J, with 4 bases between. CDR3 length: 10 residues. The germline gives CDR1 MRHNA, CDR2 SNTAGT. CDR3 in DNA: TGTGCCAGCCCCACCTACGAGCAGTACTTC. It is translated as CASPTYEQYF.

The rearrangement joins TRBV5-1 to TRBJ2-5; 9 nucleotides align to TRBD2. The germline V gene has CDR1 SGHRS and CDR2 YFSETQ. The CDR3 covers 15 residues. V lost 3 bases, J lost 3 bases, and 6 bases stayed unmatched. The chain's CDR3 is CASSSIAGEKETQYF. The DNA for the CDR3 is TGCGCCAGCAGCTCGATAGCGGGGGAGAAAGAGACCCAGTACTTC.

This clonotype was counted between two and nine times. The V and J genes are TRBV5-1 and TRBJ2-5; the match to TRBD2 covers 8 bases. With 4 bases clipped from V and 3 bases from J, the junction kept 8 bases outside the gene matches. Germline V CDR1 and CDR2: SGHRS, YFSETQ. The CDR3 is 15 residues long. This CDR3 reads CASSRGGAREETQYF. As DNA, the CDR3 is TGCGCCAGCAGCCGGGGGGGGGCGCGAGAAGAGACCCAGTACTTC.

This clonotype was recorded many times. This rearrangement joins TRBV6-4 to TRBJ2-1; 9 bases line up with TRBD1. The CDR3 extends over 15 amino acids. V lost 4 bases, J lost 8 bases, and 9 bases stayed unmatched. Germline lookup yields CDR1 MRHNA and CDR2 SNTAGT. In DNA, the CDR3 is TGTGCCAGCAGTGTATTGGGACAGGGTGTTGATGAGCAGTTCTTC. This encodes CASSVLGQGVDEQFF.

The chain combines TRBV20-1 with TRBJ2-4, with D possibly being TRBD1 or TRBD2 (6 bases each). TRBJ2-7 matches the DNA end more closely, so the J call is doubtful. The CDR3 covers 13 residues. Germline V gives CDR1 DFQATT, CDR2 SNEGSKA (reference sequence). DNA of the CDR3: TGCAGTGCTAGACAGGGGACTCTCTACGAGCAGTACTTC. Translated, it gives CSARQGTLYEQYF.

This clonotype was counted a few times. CDR3 amino acids: CASTRGPSNQPQHF. The CDR3 DNA follows: TGTGCCAGCACCCGGGGGCCTAGCAATCAGCCCCAGCATTTT. The chain has TRBV6-6 and TRBJ1-5; weak D call: TRBD1 (6 bases). V was pared by 7 bases and J by 0 bases, with 10 bases between. The CDR3 loop spans 14 amino acids. Germline V gene sequence: CDR1 MNHNY, CDR2 SVGAGI (reference sequence).

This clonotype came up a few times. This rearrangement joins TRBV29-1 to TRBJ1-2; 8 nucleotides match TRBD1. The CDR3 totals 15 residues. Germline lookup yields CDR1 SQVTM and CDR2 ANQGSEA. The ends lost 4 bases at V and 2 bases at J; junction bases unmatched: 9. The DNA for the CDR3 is TGCAGCGTTGCCCCGCTCCGACAGGGGAACTATGGCTACACCTTC. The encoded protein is CSVAPLRQGNYGYTF.